This T cell receptor (beta chain) comes out of a study of beta chain features in type 1 diabetes. Background on the study: The patients were much like the healthy donors in age, gender and cell yields. Overall study results and limits: In cDNA sequencing, cells with high TCR expression could be over-represented.

Investigators reverse transcribed all isolated RNA, so they sequenced expressed TCRB transcripts. Assay: immunoSEQ multiplex PCR; the TCRdb copy retains only in-frame clones and omits some. The sample comprises around 430,000 clones, 30% of which are singletons, and 0.05% to 0.07% rests with the top ten. The CDR3 loop spans 17 amino acids. The V gene's germline CDR1 is LGHNA and CDR2 YSLEER. V shed 1 base, J shed 5 bases, and the junction held 10 bases outside the gene matches. Based on CD45RO/CCR7/CD25/CD127/CD95/CD27, CD4+ regulatory, stem cell-like memory, naive and central memory cells were sorted. Sorted populations all exceeded 95% purity. A few counts support this clone. Its antigen is undetermined.

Sequenced input: naive CD4+ T cells from blood. This sequence was found in a man aged 18 to 30 in good health. V and J are TRBV4-3 and TRBJ2-1; TRBD2 matches at 8 bases. In DNA, the CDR3 is TGCGCCAGCAGCCAAGTCCAGGCAGCGGGAGAGAACAATGAGCAGTTCTTC. It yields the protein CASSQVQAAGENNEQFF.